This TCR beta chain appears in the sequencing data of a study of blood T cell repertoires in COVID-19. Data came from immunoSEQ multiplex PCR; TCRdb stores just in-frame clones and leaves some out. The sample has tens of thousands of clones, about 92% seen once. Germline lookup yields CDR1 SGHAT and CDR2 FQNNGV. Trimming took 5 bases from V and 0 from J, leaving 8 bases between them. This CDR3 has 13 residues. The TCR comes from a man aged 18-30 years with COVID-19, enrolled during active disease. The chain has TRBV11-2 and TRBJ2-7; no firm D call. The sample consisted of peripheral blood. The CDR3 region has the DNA TGTGCCAGCAGCCGTCTGAGCTCCTACGAGCAGTACTTC. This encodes CASSRLSSYEQYF.